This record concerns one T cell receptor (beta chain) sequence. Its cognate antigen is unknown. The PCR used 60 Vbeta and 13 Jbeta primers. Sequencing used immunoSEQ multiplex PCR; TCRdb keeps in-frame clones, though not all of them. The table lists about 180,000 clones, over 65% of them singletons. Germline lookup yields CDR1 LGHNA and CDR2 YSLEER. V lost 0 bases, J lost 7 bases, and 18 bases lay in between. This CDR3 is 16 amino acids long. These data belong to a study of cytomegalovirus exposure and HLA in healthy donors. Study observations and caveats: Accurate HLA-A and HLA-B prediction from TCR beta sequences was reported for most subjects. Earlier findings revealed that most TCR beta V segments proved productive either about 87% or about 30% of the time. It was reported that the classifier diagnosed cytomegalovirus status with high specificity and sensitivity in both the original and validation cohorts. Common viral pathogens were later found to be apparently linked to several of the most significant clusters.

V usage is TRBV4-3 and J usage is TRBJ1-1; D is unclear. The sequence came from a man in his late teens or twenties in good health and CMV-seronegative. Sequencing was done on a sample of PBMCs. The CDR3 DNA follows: TGCGCCAGCAGCCAAGAAACCCCGGGAGTTGCGGATGAAGCTTTCTTT. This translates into CASSQETPGVADEAFF.